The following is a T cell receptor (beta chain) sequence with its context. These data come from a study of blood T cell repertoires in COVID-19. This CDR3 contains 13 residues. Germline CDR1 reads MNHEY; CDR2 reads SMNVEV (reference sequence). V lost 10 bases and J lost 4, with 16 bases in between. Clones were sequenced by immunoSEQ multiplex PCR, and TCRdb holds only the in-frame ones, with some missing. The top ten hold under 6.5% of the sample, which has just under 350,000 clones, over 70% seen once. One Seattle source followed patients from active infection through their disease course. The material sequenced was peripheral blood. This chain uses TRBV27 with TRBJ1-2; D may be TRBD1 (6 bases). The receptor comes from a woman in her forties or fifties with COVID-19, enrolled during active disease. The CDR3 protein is CATWGQGLYGYTF. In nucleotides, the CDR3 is TGTGCCACGTGGGGCCAGGGGCTCTATGGCTACACCTTC.